This is a list of T cell receptor beta chains from one sample in a study of regulatory T cells in long-lasting Graves disease. TCRdb re-called the multiplex PCR reads with MiXCR, one entry per CDR3 protein. The table has approximately 470,000 distinct CDR3 sequences, around 15% seen once. The same sample was also studied in work on T cells in Graves' hyperthyroidism and ophthalmopathy.

The starting material was peripheral blood mononuclear cells (PBMCs), obtained at new diagnosis, from a patient treated with antithyroid drugs. The receptor source for this set is a man aged 35 to 55 with Graves disease. Both conserved end residues are part of each CDR3. Fields, in order: D gene, V gene, J gene, clone size, CDR3 DNA, CDR3 protein. A D gene is named only where the DNA matches it firmly. The listing skips clone size in some rows; elsewhere it reads once, few, many or a size class.

-,TRBV2,TRBJ1-1,many,TGTGCCAGCAGTGGGGGGCGGGCTGAAGCTTTCTTT,CASSGGRAEAFF
-,TRBV6-1,TRBJ2-6,many,TGTGCCGCTTCCGGGGTGGATGGGGCCAACGTCCTGACTTTC,CAASGVDGANVLTF
-,TRBV6-1,TRBJ2-7,many,TGTGCCAGCCACTCAACAGGGACCTACGAGCAGTACTTC,CASHSTGTYEQYF
TRBD1,TRBV20-1,TRBJ1-1,many,TGCAGTGCTTCCGACAGGGCGAACACTGAAGCTTTCTTT,CSASDRANTEAFF
TRBD1,TRBV3-1,TRBJ1-2,few,TGTGCCAGCAGCCAAGGGACAGGAACTAACTATGGCTACACCTTC,CASSQGTGTNYGYTF
TRBD1,TRBV12-3/TRBV12-4,TRBJ1-3,-,TGTGCCAGCAGTTTGGGGACAGGGAACAGAAACACCATATATTTT,CASSLGTGNRNTIYF
-,TRBV7-8,TRBJ2-5,many,TGTGCCAGCAGCGCGCTAGTGCGAAGCGAGACCCAGTACTTC,CASSALVRSETQYF
TRBD1,TRBV29-1,TRBJ1-5,-,TGCAGCGTTTCCTTAGGACAGGGGTGGAATCAGCCCCAGCATTTT,CSVSLGQGWNQPQHF
TRBD2,TRBV12-3/TRBV12-4,TRBJ2-1,many,TGTGCCAGCAGTCGTTCGGGGGAGGGTTATGAGCAGTTCTTC,CASSRSGEGYEQFF
TRBD1,TRBV19,TRBJ1-5,-,TGTGCCAGTAGTATCTGGGACAGAAAGGGGCCCCAGCATTTT,CASSIWDRKGPQHF
-,TRBV12-3/TRBV12-4,TRBJ2-5,-,TGTGCCAGCAGTTTTGGTACAGGACAAGAGACCCAGTACTTC,CASSFGTGQETQYF
-,TRBV19,TRBJ2-6,-,TGTGCCAGTAGTACGACAGGTTTCTCTGGGGCCAACGTCCTGACTTTC,CASSTTGFSGANVLTF
-,TRBV5-5,TRBJ2-1,few,TGTGCCAGCCGTAGGGCCGTAGCATCCTACAATGAGCAGTTCTTC,CASRRAVASYNEQFF
TRBD2,TRBV5-4,TRBJ2-2,-,TGTGCCAGCAGCTTGAAGACTAGCGGTACCGGGGAGCTGTTTTTT,CASSLKTSGTGELFF
-,TRBV30,TRBJ2-1,many,TGTGCCTGGAGTACCGGACAGTATTACAATGAGCAGTTCTTC,CAWSTGQYYNEQFF
-,TRBV2,TRBJ2-7,many,TGTGCCAGCAGTGACAGTCAGGTTAGGAGGGAGCAGTACTTC,CASSDSQVRREQYF
-,TRBV28,TRBJ2-7,many,TGTGCCAGCAGTTACCCCCCCGGGCGGACCGGAGGCTACGAGCAGTACTTC,CASSYPPGRTGGYEQYF
TRBD1,TRBV2,TRBJ1-2,many,TGTGCCAAGACAGGGACAGTCTCATTTGATGGCTACACCTTC,CAKTGTVSFDGYTF
TRBD1,TRBV29-1,TRBJ2-1,-,TGCAGCGCAGGGACAGGTTACAATGAGCAGTTCTTC,CSAGTGYNEQFF
TRBD2,TRBV20-1,TRBJ2-5,many,TGCAGTGCTAGCACTAGCGGGAGGCCCCAAGAGACCCAGTACTTC,CSASTSGRPQETQYF
TRBD2,TRBV11-2,TRBJ2-7,many,TGTGCCAGCAGCTCCAGGGACTACCAGTACTTC,CASSSRDYQYF
TRBD1,TRBV6-1,TRBJ1-5,many,TGTGCCAGCAGTGAAGCCCAGGGGGCCGGTCCCCAGCATTTT,CASSEAQGAGPQHF
-,TRBV5-4,TRBJ2-7,-,TGTGCCAGCAGCTTGCGGCAGGCCGTCTCCTACGAGCAGTACTTC,CASSLRQAVSYEQYF
TRBD1,TRBV19,TRBJ2-1,-,TGTGCCAGTAGCGCACAGGGGTTTGCCAATGAGCAGTTCTTC,CASSAQGFANEQFF
TRBD2,TRBV5-1,TRBJ2-7,many,TGCGCCAGCAGCTTGCGTACGGGAGGAACCTACGAGCAGTACTTC,CASSLRTGGTYEQYF
TRBD2,TRBV20-1,TRBJ2-5,many,TGCAGTGCTCGGGACTACTCACAAGAGACCCAGTACTTC,CSARDYSQETQYF
-,TRBV5-6,TRBJ2-1,few,TGTGCCAGCAGCTTGTCCTGGTCAGCCCAAACCTACAATGAGCAGTTCTTC,CASSLSWSAQTYNEQFF
TRBD1,TRBV28,TRBJ2-3,many,TGTGCCATCTGGGACAGGGCTGGGAGCACAGATACGCAGTATTTT,CAIWDRAGSTDTQYF
TRBD2,TRBV5-5,TRBJ2-1,-,TGTGCCAGCAGCCCTACCGGGACTAGCGGGTTTTATGAGCAGTTCTTC,CASSPTGTSGFYEQFF
-,TRBV19,TRBJ2-7,few,TGTGCCAGTAGTGGCCGGGACCGACACTACGAGCAGTACTTC,CASSGRDRHYEQYF
TRBD2,TRBV5-1,TRBJ2-7,few,TGCGCCAGCAGCTTGGGACTAGCGGGAGGGGACGAGCAGTACTTC,CASSLGLAGGDEQYF